The 9 T cell receptor beta chains below were found in one sample sequenced in a study of T-cell memory formation after mild COVID-19. Via MiXCR, TCRdb re-called the 5' RACE reads, giving one row per CDR3 protein. The table shows 85,000 to 120,000 distinct CDR3 sequences, with around 12% occurring only once. The sequenced sample consisted of PBMCs or a T cell subset sorted from them (not recorded which). Source of these receptors: an adult woman who had mild COVID-19 (a few samples of this study predate the infection). Cell type and time point are not known.

This clonotype has a handful of counts. The chain has TRBV7-2 and TRBJ2-1; weak D call: TRBD2 (5 bases). The CDR3 is 14 residues long. The V end was cut by 5 bases, the J end by 9 bases, with 17 bases between. Germline V gene data show CDR1 as SGHTA and CDR2 as FQGNSA. The CDR3 region has the DNA TGTGCCAGCAGCCCCCCTACGGCACTAGTTGAGCAGTTCTTC. Encoded protein: CASSPPTALVEQFF.

This clonotype has more than one count but fewer than ten. V is TRBV4-2 and J is TRBJ2-7; D not resolved. Trimming shortened V by 1 base and J by 1 base, and 8 bases separated the two germline ends. CDR1 and CDR2 from the germline V gene are LGHNA and YNFKEQ. CDR3 length: 14 residues. The CDR3 bases are TGTGCCAGCAGCCAAGCTGGTATTTCCTACGAGCAGTACTTC. It codes for CASSQAGISYEQYF.

This clonotype has just a few counts. The V call is TRBV6-2 or TRBV6-3, the J call TRBJ2-7; D ambiguous. The CDR3 contains 12 residues. The V end lost 4 bases, the J end lost 0 bases, and 4 bases lay between the germline ends. Germline V gives CDR1 MNHEY, CDR2 SVGEGT. This CDR3 is CASSSYSYEQYF. The CDR3 coding sequence is TGTGCCAGCAGTTCCTACTCCTACGAGCAGTACTTC.

This clonotype was seen more than once but under ten times. The chain has TRBV6-6 and TRBJ2-3; D remains ambiguous. V shed 0 bases and J shed 1 base, with 8 bases lying between them. The CDR3 is 15 amino acids. Germline V CDR1 and CDR2: MNHNY, SVGAGI (reference sequence). The CDR3 is CASSYSSGGTDTQYF. In DNA, the CDR3 is TGTGCCAGCAGTTACTCGTCTGGGGGCACAGATACGCAGTATTTT.

Ten or more counts support this clonotype. The genes are TRBV12-3 or TRBV12-4 and TRBJ1-5, with a possible D match to TRBD1 (6 bases). This CDR3 has 15 amino acids. V was cut by 5 bases and J by 3 bases, with 14 bases left in between. CDR3 nucleotide sequence: TGTGCCAGCAGTGATGACAGGAGATACAATCAGCCCCAGCATTTT. This sequence encodes CASSDDRRYNQPQHF.

This clonotype came up a few times. The chain is built from TRBV24-1 and TRBJ2-3; TRBD1 aligns across 10 bases. The germline V gene has CDR1 KGHDR and CDR2 SFDVKD. With V trimmed by 10 bases and J by 3 bases, 3 bases remained unmatched. The CDR3 runs to 13 residues. The CDR3, as DNA: TGTGCCACACAGGACAGGGGGACAGATACGCAGTATTTT. Translation: CATQDRGTDTQYF.

In its sample, this clonotype was seen many times. One end of the junction varies from germline; a read error may be responsible. The rearrangement links TRBV12-3 or TRBV12-4 to TRBJ2-3; 11 bases are shared with TRBD2. This CDR3 spans 16 amino acids. The DNA of the CDR3 is TGTGCCAGCAGTGTAGCGGGGGGGCCTCTTGGAGATACGCAGTATTTT. This translates into CASSVAGGPLGDTQYF.

This clonotype showed up just a few times. This sequence joins TRBV4-3 and TRBJ2-1; TRBD2 matches at 7 bases. Germline V gives CDR1 LGHNA, CDR2 YSLEER. CDR3 length: 15 residues. With V trimmed by 4 bases and J by 4 bases, 7 bases remained unmatched. CDR3 nucleotides: TGCGCCAGCAGCCCCTCTAGCGGCTATTACAATGAGCAGTTCTTC. This gives the protein CASSPSSGYYNEQFF.

This clonotype turned up a few times. This rearrangement joins TRBV12-3 or TRBV12-4 to TRBJ2-5, with a weak D call TRBD2 (5 bases). The CDR3 runs to 12 residues. Trimming removed 4 bases at V and 5 bases at J, with 8 bases between. The CDR3: CASSWSGETQYF. The DNA of the CDR3 is TGTGCCAGCAGTTGGTCGGGGGAGACCCAGTACTTC.